This TCR beta chain was identified in a study of shared clonotypes between healthy human individuals. Turning to the study itself: CD4 naive cells filled three plates per donor, CD4 memory three, CD8 naive two and CD8 memory one.

Study results and limitations: Estimated richness was generally greater in naive than memory subsets.

The CDR3 is 15 residues long. Per the germline V gene, CDR1 is SGDLS and CDR2 is YYNGEE. The V and J ends lost 4 bases and 0 bases, in that order; junction bases with no gene match: 4. Per the original methods: Filtering was not the same, since immunoSEQ gave junction-only sequences without quality scores. Only in-frame clones appear in the TCRdb table, and some are missing; sequencing was by immunoSEQ multiplex PCR. Clone size and V and J calls were adopted from that table, with D and trimming inferred from the DNA. The sample carries about 680,000 clones, about 92% recorded once. Of note for this clone: The antigen is not known.

Terminally differentiated effector memory CD45RA+ cells were left out of the naive CD8 fraction, which was CD45RO-negative and positively selected for CCR7. The J gene is TRBJ2-3, the V gene TRBV9; TRBD2 aligns across 8 bases. The sample taken for sequencing was naive CD8+ T cells sorted from blood. The TCR was taken from a man under 40 in good health. CDR3 region: CASSPLADSTDTQYF. Written as DNA, the CDR3 is TGTGCCAGCAGCCCACTAGCGGACAGCACAGATACGCAGTATTTT.